The subject of this entry is one T cell receptor (beta chain). The antigen is not known. TCRdb reprocessed the 5' RACE reads, with one entry per CDR3 protein and no DNA. The listing contains fewer than 350,000 distinct CDR3 sequences. This specimen comes from a study of monozygotic twins with inflammatory bowel disease. Broader study findings: Fewer clonotypes were shared with others by IBD patients than by healthy twins, especially with disease activity.

The CDR3 length is 16 residues. From germline, CDR1 is SGHTA and CDR2 FQGNSA. The clonotype comes from a human donor with ulcerative colitis or Crohn's disease, or a healthy co-twin of an affected twin (not recorded which). Sequences were obtained from blood. The chain carries TRBV7-2 and TRBJ2-2; with no DNA, the TCRdb D assignment of TRBD1 cannot be verified. CDR3 protein: CASSSWTGANTGELFF.